This TCR beta chain was found in a study of cytomegalovirus exposure and HLA in healthy donors. General study points: As a later analysis revealed, the rate of TCR association differed by HLA locus, with DRB1 most and HLA-C fewest. Earlier analysis looked at TCR beta V segments, and most were productive about 90% or about 30% of the time. It was confirmed in vitro that three of the CMV-associated chains were specific for CMV antigens. Sequencing artifact likely explains a cluster of highly shared sequence variants.

Concerning this clone: Its antigen remains unknown.

The study ran its PCR with 60 Vbeta and 13 Jbeta primers. Produced via immunoSEQ multiplex PCR; TCRdb's table is partial and in-frame only. The sample holds 75,000 to 100,000 clones; roughly 77% are singletons and the top ten take approximately 7.9%. The receptor was derived from a man younger than 45 in good health and CMV-seronegative. Sequences were obtained from PBMCs.

CDR3 in DNA: TGTGCCAGCAGTCTACGGTCGACAGGTCAGTCGGGAAGGACCCAGTACTTC. It is translated as CASSLRSTGQSGRTQYF. This chain connects TRBV28 to TRBJ2-5; TRBD1 is a possible D gene (6 bases). The germline V and J ends were trimmed by 5 bases and 7 bases, with 26 bases remaining between them. This CDR3 region has 17 residues. Germline loops: CDR1 MDHEN, CDR2 SYDVKM.